A selection of T cell receptor beta chains follows, all from one sample in a study of Ad26.COV2.S vaccination and SARS-CoV-2 variants. Data came from immunoSEQ multiplex PCR; TCRdb stores just in-frame clones and leaves some out. In the table there are around 300,000 clones, roughly 88% of which are singletons. This specimen was peripheral blood, taken in a trial of Ad26.COV2.S vaccine versus placebo. These receptors originate from a person between 18 and 60 years old who received the Ad26.COV2.S COVID-19 vaccine or a placebo. Each CDR3 is given with its conserved first and last residue. D genes are given only for firm matches. Size values are once, few and many counts, or a class for expanded clones, and some rows have none.

cdr3_nt,cdr3_aa,j_call,d_call,v_call,clone_size
TGTGCCAGCAGCTTAGGGGCAGGGCGTAGGAACACCATATATTTT,CASSLGAGRRNTIYF,TRBJ1-3,-,TRBV11-2,few
TGTGCCAGCACGGGCACGGGCAGAAATGAGCAGTTCTTC,CASTGTGRNEQFF,TRBJ2-1,-,TRBV11-2,-
TGTGCCAGTAGTTCGGACAGCGGGTGGACTAGCGACACAGATACGCAGTATTTT,CASSSDSGWTSDTDTQYF,TRBJ2-3,TRBD2,TRBV19,-
TGTGCCAGCTCACCAATGGACTCTTACGAGACCCAGTACTTC,CASSPMDSYETQYF,TRBJ2-5,-,TRBV18,-
TGTGCCAGCAGTGCAACCCTAGCGGGGGGTTCCAAAAACATTCAGTACTTC,CASSATLAGGSKNIQYF,TRBJ2-4,TRBD2,TRBV27,-
TGTGCCAGCACAGGGGTCTTTCCTGGAAACACCATATATTTT,CASTGVFPGNTIYF,TRBJ1-3,TRBD1,TRBV19,-
TGTGCCAGCAGTTATCCGGGTAACACTGAAGCTTTCTTT,CASSYPGNTEAFF,TRBJ1-1,-,TRBV6-2/TRBV6-3,-
TGTGCCAGTAGTATCAACGGAATGAACACTGAAGCTTTCTTT,CASSINGMNTEAFF,TRBJ1-1,-,TRBV19,-
TGTGCCAGCAGTTTCGAGGGGAGCACAGATACGCAGTATTTT,CASSFEGSTDTQYF,TRBJ2-3,-,TRBV6-5,once
TGTGCCAGCAGCCCAACTAGCGGGGAGGTGTTGGTTAATGAGCAGTTCTTC,CASSPTSGEVLVNEQFF,TRBJ2-1,TRBD2,TRBV7-6,-
TGTGCCAGCAGCAAGCGGGACAGGGACATTTTAGGTGAGCAGTTCTTC,CASSKRDRDILGEQFF,TRBJ2-1,TRBD1,TRBV7-2,-
TGTGCCAGCAGTTACGGGACAGGGGGCTGGGGCTACACCTTC,CASSYGTGGWGYTF,TRBJ1-2,TRBD1,TRBV6-5,few
TGCGCCAGCAGCCAAGTTCGGGACAACAATCAGCCCCAGCATTTT,CASSQVRDNNQPQHF,TRBJ1-5,-,TRBV4-1,-
TGTGCCAGCAGTTATTTTGGCTATGGCTACACCTTC,CASSYFGYGYTF,TRBJ1-2,-,TRBV12-3/TRBV12-4,-
TGTGCCAGCTCGCTAGCGGGGAGAAATGAGCAGTTCTTC,CASSLAGRNEQFF,TRBJ2-1,TRBD2,TRBV7-2,-
TGTGCCAGTAGTATCGGGCTAAGGGGGGCCCTCCACTTT,CASSIGLRGALHF,TRBJ1-6,-,TRBV19,-
TGCGCCAGCAGCCAAGTTGGTTCCGGGGACGGCTACACCTTC,CASSQVGSGDGYTF,TRBJ1-2,-,TRBV4-1,once
TGTGCCAGCAGTCGGAGCGGGGGCCTGGCCTACAATGAGCAGTTCTTC,CASSRSGGLAYNEQFF,TRBJ2-1,TRBD2,TRBV6-2/TRBV6-3,-
TGCGCCAGCAGCCTCCGGACTAGCGGATTCTACAATGAGCAGTTCTTC,CASSLRTSGFYNEQFF,TRBJ2-1,TRBD2,TRBV4-3,once
TGTGCCAGCAGTTTCGTGCAAGGGTATGAAGCTTTCTTT,CASSFVQGYEAFF,TRBJ1-1,-,TRBV12-3/TRBV12-4,-
TGTGCCAGCAGCCCGGGACGGACCCGATATGGCTACACCTTC,CASSPGRTRYGYTF,TRBJ1-2,-,TRBV13,-
TGTGCCAGCAGTTCCTATGACCAGACCATATATTTT,CASSSYDQTIYF,TRBJ1-3,-,TRBV6-2/TRBV6-3,-
TGTGCCACCAGCAGAGAACGGGGTTACGAGCAGTACTTC,CATSRERGYEQYF,TRBJ2-7,-,TRBV15,-
TGTGCCAGTAGACCAGCAACAAGCCGGGCCAACGTCCTGACTTTC,CASRPATSRANVLTF,TRBJ2-6,-,TRBV19,once
TGTGCCAGCAGCGCGCCGGGACAGGGGTGGGATGAGCAGTTCTTC,CASSAPGQGWDEQFF,TRBJ2-1,TRBD1,TRBV7-8,-
TGTGCCAGCTCACCAAGTGCAACTAATGAAAAACTGTTTTTT,CASSPSATNEKLFF,TRBJ1-4,-,TRBV18,once
TGTGCCAGCAGCTTCCTCGCGGGTGGAAGCTCCTACAATGAGCAGTTCTTC,CASSFLAGGSSYNEQFF,TRBJ2-1,-,TRBV5-8,once
TGTGCCAGCAGACCGGCGGGGGTTTTCACAGATACGCAGTATTTT,CASRPAGVFTDTQYF,TRBJ2-3,TRBD2,TRBV27,few